This entry concerns a single T cell receptor beta chain. This record comes from a study of T cell changes during pregnancy in multiple sclerosis. After removal of 4 bases from V and 1 base from J, the junction contained 4 bases not matched to a gene. CDR1 SGHNT and CDR2 YYREEE come from the germline V gene (reference sequence). This CDR3 region has 16 residues. Method: immunoSEQ multiplex PCR; TCRdb's copy keeps in-frame clones and lacks some. The table shows some 60,000 clones, with 90% occurring only once. The sequencing here drew on peripheral blood, taken in the first trimester of pregnancy. The genes are TRBV5-4 and TRBJ2-1; 11 nucleotides match TRBD2. The source is a female donor in good health, enrolled as a control in a pregnancy study. CDR3 residues: CASSIGLAGSYNEQFF. The CDR3, as DNA: TGTGCCAGCAGCATAGGACTAGCGGGTTCCTACAATGAGCAGTTCTTC.